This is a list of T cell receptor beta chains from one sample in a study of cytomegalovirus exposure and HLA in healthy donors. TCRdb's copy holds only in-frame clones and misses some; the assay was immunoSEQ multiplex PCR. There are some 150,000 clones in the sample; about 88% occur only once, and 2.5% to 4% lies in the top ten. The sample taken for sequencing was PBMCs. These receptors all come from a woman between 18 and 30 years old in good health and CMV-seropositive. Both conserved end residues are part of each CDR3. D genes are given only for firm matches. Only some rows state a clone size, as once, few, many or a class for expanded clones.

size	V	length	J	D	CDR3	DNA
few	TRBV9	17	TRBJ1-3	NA	CASSVGGRLSSGNTIYF	TGTGCCAGCAGCGTAGGCGGCAGACTCTCATCTGGAAACACCATATATTTT
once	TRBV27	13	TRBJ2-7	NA	CASSFEGAYEQYF	TGTGCCAGCAGTTTCGAGGGGGCCTACGAGCAGTACTTC
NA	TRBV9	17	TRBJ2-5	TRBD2	CASSPPGIAGVRETQYF	TGTGCCAGCAGCCCACCTGGGATAGCGGGAGTCAGAGAGACCCAGTACTTC
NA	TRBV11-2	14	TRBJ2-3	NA	CASSLSRGVDTQYF	TGTGCCAGCAGCCTTAGTCGCGGGGTAGATACGCAGTATTTT
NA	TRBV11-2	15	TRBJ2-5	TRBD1	CASSTATGIQETQYF	TGTGCCAGCAGCACTGCGACAGGGATACAAGAGACCCAGTACTTC
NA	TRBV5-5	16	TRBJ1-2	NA	CASSLDAGGFNYGYTF	TGTGCCAGCAGCTTGGATGCGGGAGGGTTCAACTATGGCTACACCTTC
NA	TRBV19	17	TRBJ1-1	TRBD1	CASSIRGTGSMNTEAFF	TGTGCCAGTAGTATCCGCGGGACAGGGAGCATGAACACTGAAGCTTTCTTT
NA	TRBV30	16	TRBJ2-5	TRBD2	CAWSSGLAASQETQYF	TGTGCCTGGAGTTCCGGACTAGCGGCTAGTCAAGAGACCCAGTACTTC
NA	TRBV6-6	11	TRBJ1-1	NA	CASGQNTEAFF	TGTGCCAGCGGACAGAACACTGAAGCTTTCTTT
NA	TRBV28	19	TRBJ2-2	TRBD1	CASSLNYGTGDFFTGELFF	TGTGCCAGCAGTTTAAACTACGGGACAGGGGACTTTTTCACCGGGGAGCTGTTTTTT
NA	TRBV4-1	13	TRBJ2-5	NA	CASSTTAGETQYF	TGCGCCAGCAGCACTACTGCGGGGGAGACCCAGTACTTC
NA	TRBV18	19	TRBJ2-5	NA	CASSPVGVSGKRHQETQYF	TGTGCCAGCTCCCCAGTTGGTGTGTCGGGAAAACGCCATCAAGAGACCCAGTACTTC
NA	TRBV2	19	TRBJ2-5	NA	CASSELRRGGMQDRETQYF	TGTGCCAGCAGTGAGCTCCGGAGGGGGGGCATGCAAGATCGAGAGACCCAGTACTTC
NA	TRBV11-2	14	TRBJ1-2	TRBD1	CASRPTGGSKGYTF	TGTGCCAGCAGACCGACAGGGGGCTCGAAGGGCTACACCTTC
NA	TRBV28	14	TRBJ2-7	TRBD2	CASSLGTSSYEQYF	TGTGCCAGCAGTTTAGGGACTAGCTCCTACGAGCAGTACTTC
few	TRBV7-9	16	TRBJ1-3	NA	CASSSRTVSSGNTIYF	TGTGCCAGCAGCTCGAGGACTGTGAGCTCTGGAAACACCATATATTTT
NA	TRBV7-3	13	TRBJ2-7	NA	CASSKGEAYEQYF	TGTGCCAGCAGCAAAGGAGAAGCGTACGAGCAGTACTTC
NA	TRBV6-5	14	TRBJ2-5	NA	CASSYRQARETQYF	TGTGCCAGCAGTTACCGGCAGGCACGAGAGACCCAGTACTTC
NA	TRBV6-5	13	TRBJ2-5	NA	CASSLSAAETQYF	TGTGCCAGCAGCCTCAGTGCGGCAGAGACCCAGTACTTC
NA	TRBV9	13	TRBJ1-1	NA	CASSVGGRAEAFF	TGTGCCAGCAGCGTAGGAGGGAGGGCTGAAGCTTTCTTT
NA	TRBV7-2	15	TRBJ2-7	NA	CASSLGGVSSYEQYF	TGTGCCAGCAGCTTGGGCGGGGTCAGCTCCTACGAGCAGTACTTC
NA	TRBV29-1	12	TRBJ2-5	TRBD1	CSGDRGQETQYF	TGCAGCGGTGACAGGGGGCAGGAGACCCAGTACTTC
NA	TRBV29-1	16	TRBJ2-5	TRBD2	CSVVPGLAGASETQYF	TGCAGCGTTGTCCCGGGACTAGCGGGAGCATCCGAGACCCAGTACTTC
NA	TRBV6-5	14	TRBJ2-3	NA	CASSFSVPTDTQYF	TGTGCCAGCAGTTTTTCCGTTCCCACAGATACGCAGTATTTT
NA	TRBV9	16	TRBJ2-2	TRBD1	CASSANRGSNTGELFF	TGTGCCAGCAGCGCGAACAGGGGGTCCAACACCGGGGAGCTGTTTTTT
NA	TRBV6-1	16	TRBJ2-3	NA	CASSELGGAPMNTQYF	TGTGCCAGCAGTGAATTGGGCGGGGCCCCCATGAATACGCAGTATTTT
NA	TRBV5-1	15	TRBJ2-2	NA	CASSLLQVNTGELFF	TGCGCCAGCAGCTTGTTGCAGGTGAACACCGGGGAGCTGTTTTTT
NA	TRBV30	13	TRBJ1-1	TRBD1	CAWSTGTGGQAFF	TGTGCCTGGAGTACAGGGACAGGAGGTCAAGCTTTCTTT
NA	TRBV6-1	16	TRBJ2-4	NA	CASSGQSFDTKNIQYF	TGTGCCAGCAGTGGACAGTCGTTCGATACCAAAAACATTCAGTACTTC
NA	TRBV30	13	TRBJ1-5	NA	CAWSLDRNQPQHF	TGTGCCTGGAGTCTGGACAGAAATCAGCCCCAGCATTTT
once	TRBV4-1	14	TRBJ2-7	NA	CASSQDSRTYEQYF	TGCGCCAGCAGCCAGGACTCGAGAACCTACGAGCAGTACTTC
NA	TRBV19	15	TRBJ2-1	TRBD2	CASSPGTSHLNEQFF	TGTGCCAGTAGTCCCGGGACTAGCCACCTCAATGAGCAGTTCTTC
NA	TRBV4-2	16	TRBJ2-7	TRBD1	CASSQGFGTGGSKQYF	TGTGCCAGCAGCCAAGGGTTCGGGACAGGGGGTAGCAAGCAGTACTTC
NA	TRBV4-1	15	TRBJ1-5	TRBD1	CASSQDGQGRQPQHF	TGCGCCAGCAGCCAAGATGGACAGGGGCGACAGCCCCAGCATTTT
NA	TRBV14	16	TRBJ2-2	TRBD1	CASSQLGQGATGELFF	TGTGCCAGCAGCCAGCTTGGACAGGGCGCCACCGGGGAGCTGTTTTTT
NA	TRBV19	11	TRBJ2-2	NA	CASSPAGELFF	TGTGCCAGTAGCCCAGCCGGGGAGCTGTTTTTT
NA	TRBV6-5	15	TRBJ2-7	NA	CASSYSHRDSYEQYF	TGTGCCAGCAGTTACTCGCACAGGGACTCCTACGAGCAGTACTTC
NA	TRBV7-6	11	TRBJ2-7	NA	CASSGGHEQYF	TGTGCCAGCAGCGGCGGCCACGAGCAGTACTTC
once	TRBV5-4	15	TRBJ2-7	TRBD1	CASSFGTASSYEQYF	TGTGCCAGCAGCTTCGGGACAGCCAGCTCCTACGAGCAGTACTTC
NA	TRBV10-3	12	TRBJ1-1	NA	CAIRTANTEAFF	TGTGCCATCCGGACAGCCAACACTGAAGCTTTCTTT
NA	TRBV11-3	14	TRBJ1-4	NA	CASSNRRYNEKLFF	TGTGCCAGCAGCAACAGGAGATATAATGAAAAACTGTTTTTT
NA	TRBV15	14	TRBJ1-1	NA	CATSRDRIGTEAFF	TGTGCCACCAGCAGAGATCGAATCGGCACTGAAGCTTTCTTT
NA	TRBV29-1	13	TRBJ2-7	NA	CSVEDGTHYEQYF	TGCAGCGTTGAAGACGGGACACACTACGAGCAGTACTTC
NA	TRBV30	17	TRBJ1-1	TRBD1	CAWSVSKLYRGGTEAFF	TGTGCCTGGAGTGTATCGAAACTCTACAGGGGTGGCACTGAAGCTTTCTTT
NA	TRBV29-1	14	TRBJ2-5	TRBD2	CSVVGLAGQETQYF	TGCAGCGTTGTGGGACTAGCGGGTCAAGAGACCCAGTACTTC
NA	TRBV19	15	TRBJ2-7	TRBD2	CASSIASGGSYEQYF	TGTGCCAGTAGTATCGCTAGCGGGGGTTCCTACGAGCAGTACTTC
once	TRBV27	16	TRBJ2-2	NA	CASSPWGSTNTGELFF	TGTGCCAGCAGTCCATGGGGCAGTACGAACACCGGGGAGCTGTTTTTT
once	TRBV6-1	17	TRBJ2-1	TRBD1	CASSVGTAGVSYNEQFF	TGTGCCAGCAGTGTTGGGACAGCTGGGGTCTCCTACAATGAGCAGTTCTTC
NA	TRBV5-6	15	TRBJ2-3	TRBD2	CASRYSGREADTQYF	TGTGCCAGCCGGTATAGCGGGAGGGAGGCAGATACGCAGTATTTT
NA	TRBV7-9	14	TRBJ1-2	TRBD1	CASSLLTGSGGYTF	TGTGCCAGCAGCCTCCTGACAGGGAGTGGTGGCTACACCTTC
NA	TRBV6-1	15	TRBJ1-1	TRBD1	CASSVDRPKNTEAFF	TGTGCCAGCAGCGTGGACAGGCCTAAGAACACTGAAGCTTTCTTT
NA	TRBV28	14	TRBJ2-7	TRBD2	CASSLTSGTYEQYF	TGTGCCAGCAGTTTAACTAGCGGGACCTACGAGCAGTACTTC
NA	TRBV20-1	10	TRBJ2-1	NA	CSPRRDEQFF	TGCAGTCCCCGCAGGGATGAGCAGTTCTTC
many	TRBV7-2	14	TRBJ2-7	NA	CASSLVGDLREQYF	TGTGCCAGCAGCTTAGTAGGGGATCTTCGGGAGCAGTACTTC
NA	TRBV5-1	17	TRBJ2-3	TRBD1	CASSSGTGGRGTDTQYF	TGCGCCAGCAGCTCCGGGACAGGGGGCCGGGGCACAGATACGCAGTATTTT
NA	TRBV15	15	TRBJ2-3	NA	CATSRDERGTDTQYF	TGTGCCACCAGCAGGGATGAGCGGGGCACAGATACGCAGTATTTT
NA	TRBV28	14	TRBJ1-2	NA	CASSLEQGNYGYTF	TGTGCCAGCAGTTTGGAACAGGGAAACTATGGCTACACCTTC
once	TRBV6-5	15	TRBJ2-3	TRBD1	CASSHRGQTPDTQYF	TGTGCCAGCAGCCACAGGGGACAGACCCCAGATACGCAGTATTTT
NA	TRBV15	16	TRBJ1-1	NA	CATSRPSGRSNTEAFF	TGTGCCACCAGCAGACCATCAGGGAGGAGTAACACTGAAGCTTTCTTT
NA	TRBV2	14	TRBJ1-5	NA	CASSEGGGPQPQHF	TGTGCCAGCAGTGAAGGGGGGGGGCCTCAGCCCCAGCATTTT